The rows below give T cell receptor beta chains drawn from one sample of a study of T cells in Graves' hyperthyroidism and ophthalmopathy. MiXCR, run by TCRdb on the multiplex PCR reads, gives a single entry per CDR3 protein. Among hundreds of thousands of distinct CDR3 sequences listed, about 45% were seen once. Sequenced material: peripheral blood or thyroid tissue (not recorded which). These receptors originate from an adult man with Graves' disease, either hyperthyroidism or ophthalmopathy (not recorded which). The CDR3 runs from the conserved cysteine through the conserved F or W. Each record gives: V gene, clone size, D gene, J gene, CDR3 DNA, CDR3 protein. D genes are given only for firm matches. Clone size is stated in some rows and not others, as once, few, many or a class when expanded.

v_call: TRBV20-1; clone_size: NA; d_call: NA; j_call: TRBJ2-7; cdr3_nt: TGCAGTGCTGTGGGGCGGACGTCCTACGAGCAGTACTTC; cdr3_aa: CSAVGRTSYEQYF
v_call: TRBV19; clone_size: once; d_call: TRBD1; j_call: TRBJ1-1; cdr3_nt: TGTGCCAGTAGAACCGGACAGGCTTCTAACACTGAAGCTTTCTTT; cdr3_aa: CASRTGQASNTEAFF
v_call: TRBV6-5; clone_size: few; d_call: NA; j_call: TRBJ2-6; cdr3_nt: TGTGCCAGCAGCAACCAAGGCCGAGGGCGGGATGACTCTGGGGCCAACGTCCTGACTTTC; cdr3_aa: CASSNQGRGRDDSGANVLTF
v_call: TRBV29-1; clone_size: NA; d_call: TRBD1; j_call: TRBJ1-4; cdr3_nt: TGCAGCGTTCTTGGGGACAGGGCTCTCGATAGTAAAAAACTGTTTTTT; cdr3_aa: CSVLGDRALDSKKLFF
v_call: TRBV11-2; clone_size: many; d_call: NA; j_call: TRBJ1-2; cdr3_nt: TGTGCCAGCCATAGAACAGGGAACTATGGCTACACCTTC; cdr3_aa: CASHRTGNYGYTF
v_call: TRBV7-9; clone_size: NA; d_call: NA; j_call: TRBJ2-5; cdr3_nt: TGTGCCAGCAGCCAGGGGTTTGAACAAGAGACCCAGTACTTC; cdr3_aa: CASSQGFEQETQYF
v_call: TRBV10-1; clone_size: once; d_call: NA; j_call: TRBJ2-1; cdr3_nt: TGCGCCAGCAGTGACCGCGGGGGGACAGGAGTCAATGAGCAGTTCTTC; cdr3_aa: CASSDRGGTGVNEQFF
v_call: TRBV12-3/TRBV12-4; clone_size: NA; d_call: NA; j_call: TRBJ1-1; cdr3_nt: TGTGCCAGCAGCAAGATGCAGGGGAACACTGAAGCTTTCTTT; cdr3_aa: CASSKMQGNTEAFF
v_call: TRBV24-1; clone_size: many; d_call: NA; j_call: TRBJ1-5; cdr3_nt: TGTGCCACCAGGGCTTCAGGGGTAGGGCCCCAGCATTTT; cdr3_aa: CATRASGVGPQHF
v_call: TRBV10-3; clone_size: NA; d_call: TRBD1; j_call: TRBJ1-5; cdr3_nt: TGTGCCATCAGCCCCAGGGGGGGGGTAAAGCATCAGTCCCAGCATTTT; cdr3_aa: CAISPRGGVKHQSQHF
v_call: TRBV7-2; clone_size: few; d_call: NA; j_call: TRBJ1-5; cdr3_nt: TGTGCCAGCAGCTTAGCGGGTTCAGGGTGGTTAAATCAGCCCCAGCATTTT; cdr3_aa: CASSLAGSGWLNQPQHF
v_call: TRBV29-1; clone_size: once; d_call: TRBD1; j_call: TRBJ1-2; cdr3_nt: TGCAGCGTTGGGGGGACAGGGAGCAACTATGGCTACACCTTC; cdr3_aa: CSVGGTGSNYGYTF
v_call: TRBV7-2; clone_size: NA; d_call: TRBD2; j_call: TRBJ2-5; cdr3_nt: TGTGCCAGCAGTGAGGCTAGCGGGGTCCCAGAGACCCAGTACTTC; cdr3_aa: CASSEASGVPETQYF
v_call: TRBV6-5; clone_size: NA; d_call: TRBD1; j_call: TRBJ2-7; cdr3_nt: TGTGCCAGCAGTTCCGGGACAGGCTCTTTTCTTTCCTACGAGCAGTACTTC; cdr3_aa: CASSSGTGSFLSYEQYF
v_call: TRBV20-1; clone_size: few; d_call: NA; j_call: TRBJ2-5; cdr3_nt: TGCAGTGCTACTTCAGGAATGCAAGAGACCCAGTACTTC; cdr3_aa: CSATSGMQETQYF
v_call: TRBV7-9; clone_size: many; d_call: NA; j_call: TRBJ2-6; cdr3_nt: TGTGCCAGCAGCTTAGCTCGGGGTACGAGAGGGGCCAACGTCCTGACTTTC; cdr3_aa: CASSLARGTRGANVLTF
v_call: TRBV29-1; clone_size: NA; d_call: NA; j_call: TRBJ1-1; cdr3_nt: TGCAGCTTAGGCAGGGGATCGAACACTGAAGCTTTCTTT; cdr3_aa: CSLGRGSNTEAFF
v_call: TRBV6-5; clone_size: few; d_call: NA; j_call: TRBJ2-7; cdr3_nt: TGTGCCAGCAGTCACACACGTTTCTCCCACGAGCAGTACTTC; cdr3_aa: CASSHTRFSHEQYF
v_call: TRBV7-2; clone_size: few; d_call: TRBD1; j_call: TRBJ2-5; cdr3_nt: TGTGCCAGCAGCTTAGGGACAGGGTCCGGCGAGACCCAGTACTTC; cdr3_aa: CASSLGTGSGETQYF
v_call: TRBV10-3; clone_size: many; d_call: NA; j_call: TRBJ1-5; cdr3_nt: TGTGCCATCAGTGACGTTTTGACTTCTTCGGGTCAGCCCCAGCATTTT; cdr3_aa: CAISDVLTSSGQPQHF
v_call: TRBV4-2; clone_size: NA; d_call: NA; j_call: TRBJ1-2; cdr3_nt: TGTGCCAGCAGCCAAGGGGTAGTGGGCGTTGGCTACACCTTC; cdr3_aa: CASSQGVVGVGYTF
v_call: TRBV7-6; clone_size: NA; d_call: NA; j_call: TRBJ1-2; cdr3_nt: TGTGCCAGCAGAACGGAGGAGGGTGGTAGTGGCTATGGCTACACCTTC; cdr3_aa: CASRTEEGGSGYGYTF
v_call: TRBV12-3/TRBV12-4; clone_size: many; d_call: TRBD1; j_call: TRBJ1-2; cdr3_nt: TGTGCCAGCAGTCAACTACGGACAGGGAGCTACACCTTC; cdr3_aa: CASSQLRTGSYTF
v_call: TRBV2; clone_size: many; d_call: TRBD1; j_call: TRBJ2-5; cdr3_nt: TGTGCCAGCAGTGTTGACAGGGCGGAGACCCAGTACTTC; cdr3_aa: CASSVDRAETQYF
v_call: TRBV9; clone_size: NA; d_call: TRBD1; j_call: TRBJ1-1; cdr3_nt: TGTGCCAGCAGCCCTCGGGGGACAGGGGGCGCAGGGACTGAAGCTTTCTTT; cdr3_aa: CASSPRGTGGAGTEAFF
v_call: TRBV2; clone_size: NA; d_call: NA; j_call: TRBJ1-2; cdr3_nt: TGTGCCAGCAGTGCGGCGGCAGACTATGGCTACACCTTC; cdr3_aa: CASSAAADYGYTF
v_call: TRBV10-3; clone_size: many; d_call: TRBD1; j_call: TRBJ1-1; cdr3_nt: TGTGCCATCAGTGAGTCAGGACAGGGGAGAGGCACTGAAGCTTTCTTT; cdr3_aa: CAISESGQGRGTEAFF
v_call: TRBV7-2; clone_size: NA; d_call: TRBD2; j_call: TRBJ2-7; cdr3_nt: TGTGCCAGCACCCCACGAGATACTAGCGTCAGCTCCTACGAGCAGTACTTC; cdr3_aa: CASTPRDTSVSSYEQYF
v_call: TRBV29-1; clone_size: many; d_call: TRBD1; j_call: TRBJ1-2; cdr3_nt: TGCAGCGTTGAAGGGGAGGGGGCCAGCTATGGCTACACCTTC; cdr3_aa: CSVEGEGASYGYTF
v_call: TRBV7-9; clone_size: NA; d_call: NA; j_call: TRBJ2-5; cdr3_nt: TGTGCCAGCAGCCAAACAGGGGAGGAGGGGACCCAGTACTTC; cdr3_aa: CASSQTGEEGTQYF
v_call: TRBV7-8; clone_size: few; d_call: NA; j_call: TRBJ2-5; cdr3_nt: TGTGCCAGCAGCTTGGGGGCAGGAATAGAGACCCAGTACTTC; cdr3_aa: CASSLGAGIETQYF
v_call: TRBV7-9; clone_size: NA; d_call: TRBD1; j_call: TRBJ2-2; cdr3_nt: TGTGCCAGCAGTCAACCCCCCCAGGGGGCGAACACCGGGGAGCTGTTTTTT; cdr3_aa: CASSQPPQGANTGELFF
v_call: TRBV20-1; clone_size: NA; d_call: TRBD2; j_call: TRBJ2-7; cdr3_nt: TGCAGTGCAACGTCTAGCGGGGCCTTATACGAGCAGTACTTC; cdr3_aa: CSATSSGALYEQYF
v_call: TRBV25-1; clone_size: NA; d_call: NA; j_call: TRBJ1-4; cdr3_nt: TGTGCCAGCAGTGAATATCAGGGAAGGGGGAGACTGTTTTTT; cdr3_aa: CASSEYQGRGRLFF
v_call: TRBV20-1; clone_size: many; d_call: NA; j_call: TRBJ2-7; cdr3_nt: TGCAGTGCTAGACCACAGGAGGAGCAGTACTTC; cdr3_aa: CSARPQEEQYF
v_call: TRBV10-3; clone_size: few; d_call: TRBD1; j_call: TRBJ1-2; cdr3_nt: TGTGCCAGCAGCCAGGGACAGGTTACCGCCGGTGGCTACACCTTC; cdr3_aa: CASSQGQVTAGGYTF
v_call: TRBV7-9; clone_size: NA; d_call: NA; j_call: TRBJ1-6; cdr3_nt: TGTGCCAGCAGCGGGGCGTCGGGACCTAGAAAAAATCTCCACTTT; cdr3_aa: CASSGASGPRKNLHF
v_call: TRBV11-2; clone_size: NA; d_call: TRBD1; j_call: TRBJ2-7; cdr3_nt: TGTGCCAGCAGCCCGCAAACCCGGGACAGGGGGGACTACGAGCAGTACTTC; cdr3_aa: CASSPQTRDRGDYEQYF
v_call: TRBV4-3; clone_size: few; d_call: NA; j_call: TRBJ1-6; cdr3_nt: TGCGCCAGCAGCCCCCCCATTGCGGATTCACCCCTCCACTTT; cdr3_aa: CASSPPIADSPLHF
v_call: TRBV2; clone_size: NA; d_call: NA; j_call: TRBJ1-1; cdr3_nt: TGTGCCAGCAGTGGTAGACTGCCGCTGGAAGCTTTCTTT; cdr3_aa: CASSGRLPLEAFF
v_call: TRBV29-1; clone_size: many; d_call: NA; j_call: TRBJ1-2; cdr3_nt: TGCAGCGTTCTGGCCTTTGGACGGGCCACGGGGGGCTACACCTTC; cdr3_aa: CSVLAFGRATGGYTF
v_call: TRBV19; clone_size: many; d_call: NA; j_call: TRBJ1-6; cdr3_nt: TGTGCCAGTAGTATAAGTCGGCAGGGTGGCTCACCCCTCCACTTT; cdr3_aa: CASSISRQGGSPLHF
v_call: TRBV29-1; clone_size: many; d_call: TRBD1; j_call: TRBJ2-5; cdr3_nt: TGCAGCGTCAACTACAGGGGTAGGGAGACCCAGTACTTC; cdr3_aa: CSVNYRGRETQYF
v_call: TRBV5-6; clone_size: few; d_call: TRBD1; j_call: TRBJ1-2; cdr3_nt: TGTGCCAGCAGCTTTGGGCTCAGGGGGCGCATCGGGGACTATGGCTACACCTTC; cdr3_aa: CASSFGLRGRIGDYGYTF
v_call: TRBV20-1; clone_size: few; d_call: NA; j_call: TRBJ1-3; cdr3_nt: TGCAGTGCTAGTGCCAGTACTGGAAACACCATATATTTT; cdr3_aa: CSASASTGNTIYF
v_call: TRBV5-1; clone_size: many; d_call: TRBD1; j_call: TRBJ1-5; cdr3_nt: TGCGCCAGCAGCTCTACAGGGGCTCAGCCCCAGCATTTT; cdr3_aa: CASSSTGAQPQHF